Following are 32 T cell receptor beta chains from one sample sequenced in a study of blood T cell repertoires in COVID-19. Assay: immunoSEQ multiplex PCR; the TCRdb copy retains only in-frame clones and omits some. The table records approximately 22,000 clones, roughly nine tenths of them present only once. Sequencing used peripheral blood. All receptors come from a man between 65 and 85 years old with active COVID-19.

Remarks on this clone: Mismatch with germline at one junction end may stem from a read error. The CDR3 reads CTSRSENRGFDEQYF. CDR3 coding DNA: TGTACCAGCAGAAGCGAAAACAGGGGATTCGACGAGCAGTACTTC. The rearrangement joins TRBV6-1 to TRBJ2-7, with 7 bases matching TRBD1. The CDR3 extends over 15 amino acids. CDR1 is MNHNS and CDR2 is SASEGT in the germline V gene.

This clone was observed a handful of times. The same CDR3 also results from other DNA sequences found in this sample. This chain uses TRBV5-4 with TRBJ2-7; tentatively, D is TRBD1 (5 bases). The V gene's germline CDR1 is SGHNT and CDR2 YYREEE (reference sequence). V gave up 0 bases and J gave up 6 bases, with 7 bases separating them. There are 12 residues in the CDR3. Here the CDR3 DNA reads TGTGCCAGCAGCTTGGGTAGGGGCGAGCAGTACTTC. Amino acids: CASSLGRGEQYF.

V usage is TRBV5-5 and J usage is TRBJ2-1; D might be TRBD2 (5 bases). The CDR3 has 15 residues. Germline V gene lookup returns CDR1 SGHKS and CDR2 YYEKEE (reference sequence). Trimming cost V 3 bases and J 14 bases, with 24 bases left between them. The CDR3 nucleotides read TGTGCCAGCAGCTCCGCTAGCTCGGCCCCGGCACAGAAGTTCTTC. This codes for CASSSASSAPAQKFF.

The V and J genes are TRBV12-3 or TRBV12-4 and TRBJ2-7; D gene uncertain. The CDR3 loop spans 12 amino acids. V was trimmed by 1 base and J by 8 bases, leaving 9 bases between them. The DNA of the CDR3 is TGTGCCAGCAGTTTAGACATCGCCCAGCAGTACTTC. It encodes CASSLDIAQQYF.

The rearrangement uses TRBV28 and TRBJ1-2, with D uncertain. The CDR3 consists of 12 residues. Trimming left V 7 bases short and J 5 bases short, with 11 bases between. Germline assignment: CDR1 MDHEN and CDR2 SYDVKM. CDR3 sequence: CASISGRYGYTF. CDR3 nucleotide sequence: TGTGCCAGCATCTCGGGGAGGTATGGCTACACCTTC.

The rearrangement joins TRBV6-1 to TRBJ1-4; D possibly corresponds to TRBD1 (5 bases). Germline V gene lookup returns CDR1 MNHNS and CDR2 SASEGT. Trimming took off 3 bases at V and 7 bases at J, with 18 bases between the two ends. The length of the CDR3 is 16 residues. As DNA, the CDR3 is TGTGCCAGCAGTGAGACATACAGGACCACGGGTGAAAAACTGTTTTTT. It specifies CASSETYRTTGEKLFF.

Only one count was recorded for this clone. The CDR3 here is CASSFHPSNSPLHF. The CDR3 DNA is TGTGCCAGCAGCTTTCACCCCAGTAATTCACCCCTCCACTTT. This chain connects TRBV14 to TRBJ1-6; no clear D. The CDR3 is made up of 14 amino acids. Germline V CDR1 and CDR2: SGHDN, FVKESK. Trimming removed 5 bases at V and 6 bases at J, with 11 bases between.

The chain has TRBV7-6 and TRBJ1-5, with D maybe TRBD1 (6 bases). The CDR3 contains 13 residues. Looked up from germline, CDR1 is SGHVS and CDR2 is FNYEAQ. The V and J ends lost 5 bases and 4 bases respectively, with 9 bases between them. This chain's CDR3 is CASSGRGNQPQHF. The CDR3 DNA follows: TGTGCCAGCAGCGGCAGGGGTAATCAGCCCCAGCATTTT.

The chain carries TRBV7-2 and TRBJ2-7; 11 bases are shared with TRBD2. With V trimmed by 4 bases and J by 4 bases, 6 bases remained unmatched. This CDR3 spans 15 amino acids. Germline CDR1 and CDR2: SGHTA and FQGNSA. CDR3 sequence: CASSSPGTSGYEQYF. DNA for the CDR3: TGTGCCAGCAGCTCCCCCGGGACTAGCGGTTACGAGCAGTACTTC. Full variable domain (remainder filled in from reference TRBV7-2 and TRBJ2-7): GAGVSQSPSNKVTEKGKDVELRCDPISGHTALYWYRQSLGQGLEFLIYFQGNSAPDKSGLPSDRFSAERTGGSVSTLTIQRTQQEDSAVYLCASSSPGTSGYEQYFGPGTRLTVT.

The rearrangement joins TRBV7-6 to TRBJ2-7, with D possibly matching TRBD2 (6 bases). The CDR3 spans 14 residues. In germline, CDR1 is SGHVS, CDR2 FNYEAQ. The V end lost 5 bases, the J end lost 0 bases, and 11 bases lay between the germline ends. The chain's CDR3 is CASSDRDFSYEQYF. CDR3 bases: TGTGCCAGCAGCGACCGGGACTTCTCCTACGAGCAGTACTTC. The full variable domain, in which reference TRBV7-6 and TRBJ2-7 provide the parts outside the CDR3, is GAGVSQSPRYKVTKRGQDVALRCDPISGHVSLYWYRQALGQGPEFLTYFNYEAQQDKSGLPNDRFSAERPEGSISTLTIQRTEQRDSAMYRCASSDRDFSYEQYFGPGTRLTVT.

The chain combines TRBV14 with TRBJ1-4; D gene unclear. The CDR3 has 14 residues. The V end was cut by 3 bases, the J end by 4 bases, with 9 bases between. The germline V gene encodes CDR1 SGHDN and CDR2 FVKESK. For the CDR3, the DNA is TGTGCCAGCAGCCAGTGGCAGGTTAATGAAAAACTGTTTTTT. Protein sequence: CASSQWQVNEKLFF.

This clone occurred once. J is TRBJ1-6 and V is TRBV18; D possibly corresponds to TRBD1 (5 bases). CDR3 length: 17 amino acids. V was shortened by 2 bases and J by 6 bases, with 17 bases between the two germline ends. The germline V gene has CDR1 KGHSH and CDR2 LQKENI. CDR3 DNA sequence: TGTGCCAGCTCACCATTCTCGCAGGGCGTTTTTAATTCACCCCTCCACTTT. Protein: CASSPFSQGVFNSPLHF.

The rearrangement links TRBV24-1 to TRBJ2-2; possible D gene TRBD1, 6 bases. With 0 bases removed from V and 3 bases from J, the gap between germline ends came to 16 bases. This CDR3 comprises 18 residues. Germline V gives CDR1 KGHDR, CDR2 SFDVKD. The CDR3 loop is CATSDLKRGSLYTGELFF. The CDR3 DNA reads TGTGCCACCAGTGATTTGAAGAGGGGGTCCCTGTACACCGGGGAGCTGTTTTTT.

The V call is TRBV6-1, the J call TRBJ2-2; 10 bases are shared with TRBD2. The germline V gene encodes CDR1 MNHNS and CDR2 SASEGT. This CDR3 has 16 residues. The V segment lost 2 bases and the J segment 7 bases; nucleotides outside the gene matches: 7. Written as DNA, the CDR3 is TGTGCCAGCAGTGAATGGGTAGCGGGGGGTGGCGGGGAGCTGTTTTTT. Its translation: CASSEWVAGGGGELFF.

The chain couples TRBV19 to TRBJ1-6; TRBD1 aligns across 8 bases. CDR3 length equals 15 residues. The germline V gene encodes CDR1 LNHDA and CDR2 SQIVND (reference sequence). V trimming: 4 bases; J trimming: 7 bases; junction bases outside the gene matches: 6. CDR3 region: CASSTSTGGNSPLHF. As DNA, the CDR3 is TGTGCCAGTAGTACAAGTACAGGGGGAAATTCACCCCTCCACTTT.

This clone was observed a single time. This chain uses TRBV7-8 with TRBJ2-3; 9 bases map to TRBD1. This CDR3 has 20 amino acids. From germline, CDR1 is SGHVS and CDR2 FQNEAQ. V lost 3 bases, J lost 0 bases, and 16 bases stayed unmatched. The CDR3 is CASSFLREGQGQGSTDTQYF. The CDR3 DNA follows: TGTGCCAGCAGCTTTCTTAGAGAGGGCCAAGGACAGGGGAGCACAGATACGCAGTATTTT.

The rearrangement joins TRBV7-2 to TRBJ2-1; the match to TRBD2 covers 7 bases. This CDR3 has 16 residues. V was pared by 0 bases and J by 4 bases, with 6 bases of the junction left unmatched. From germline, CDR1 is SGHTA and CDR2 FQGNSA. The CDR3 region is CASSLAWTRGYNEQFF. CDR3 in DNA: TGTGCCAGCAGCTTAGCGTGGACTAGGGGTTACAATGAGCAGTTCTTC.

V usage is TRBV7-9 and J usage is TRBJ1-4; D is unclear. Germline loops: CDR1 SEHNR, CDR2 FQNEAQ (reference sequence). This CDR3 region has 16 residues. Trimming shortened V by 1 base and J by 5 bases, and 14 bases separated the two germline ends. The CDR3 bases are TGTGCCAGCAGCTTAGGAAACAGACCCCGAAATGAAAAACTGTTTTTT. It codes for CASSLGNRPRNEKLFF.

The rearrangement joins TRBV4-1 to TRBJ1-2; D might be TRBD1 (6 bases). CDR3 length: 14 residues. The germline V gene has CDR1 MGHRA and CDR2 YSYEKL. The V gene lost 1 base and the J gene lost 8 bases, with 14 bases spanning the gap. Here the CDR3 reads CASSQVRGPLGYTF. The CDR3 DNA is TGCGCCAGCAGCCAAGTCAGGGGCCCCTTGGGCTACACCTTC.

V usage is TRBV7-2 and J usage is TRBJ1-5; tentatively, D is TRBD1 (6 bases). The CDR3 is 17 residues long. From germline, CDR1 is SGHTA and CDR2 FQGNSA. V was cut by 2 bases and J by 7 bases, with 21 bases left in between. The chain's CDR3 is CASSLISNVQGGQPQHF. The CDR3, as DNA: TGTGCCAGCAGCTTAATAAGTAACGTACAGGGAGGGCAGCCCCAGCATTTT. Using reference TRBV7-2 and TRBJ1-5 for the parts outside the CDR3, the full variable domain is GAGVSQSPSNKVTEKGKDVELRCDPISGHTALYWYRQSLGQGLEFLIYFQGNSAPDKSGLPSDRFSAERTGGSVSTLTIQRTQQEDSAVYLCASSLISNVQGGQPQHFGDGTRLSIL.

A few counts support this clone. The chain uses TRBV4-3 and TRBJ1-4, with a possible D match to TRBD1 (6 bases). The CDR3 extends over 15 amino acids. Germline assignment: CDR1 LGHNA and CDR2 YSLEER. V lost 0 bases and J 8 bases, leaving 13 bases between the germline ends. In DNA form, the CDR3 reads TGCGCCAGCAGCCAAGATCAGGGGATATGGGAAAAACTGTTTTTT. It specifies CASSQDQGIWEKLFF.

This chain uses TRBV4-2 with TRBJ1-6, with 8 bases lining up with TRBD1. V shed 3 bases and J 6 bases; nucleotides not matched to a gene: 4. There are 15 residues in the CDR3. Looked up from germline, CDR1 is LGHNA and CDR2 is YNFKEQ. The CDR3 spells CASSHQDRANSPLHF. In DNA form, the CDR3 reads TGTGCCAGCAGCCATCAGGACAGGGCTAATTCACCCCTCCACTTT.

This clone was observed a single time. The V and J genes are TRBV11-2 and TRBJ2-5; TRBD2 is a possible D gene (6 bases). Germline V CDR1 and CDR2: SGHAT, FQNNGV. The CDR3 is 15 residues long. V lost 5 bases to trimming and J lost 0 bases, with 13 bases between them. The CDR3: CASSDSLAYQETQYF. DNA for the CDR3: TGTGCCAGCAGCGACTCTCTAGCGTACCAAGAGACCCAGTACTTC. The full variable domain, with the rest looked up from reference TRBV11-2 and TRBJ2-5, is EAGVAQSPRYKIIEKRQSVAFWCNPISGHATLYWYQQILGQGPKLLIQFQNNGVVDDSQLPKDRFSAERLKGVDSTLKIQPAKLEDSAVYLCASSDSLAYQETQYFGPGTRLLVL.

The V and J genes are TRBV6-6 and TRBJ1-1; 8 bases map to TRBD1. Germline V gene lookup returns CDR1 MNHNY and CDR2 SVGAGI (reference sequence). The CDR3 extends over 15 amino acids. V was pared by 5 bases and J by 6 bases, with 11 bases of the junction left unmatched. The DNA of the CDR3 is TGTGCCAGCAGTCACCCGGGACAGGCATCGTCTGAAGCTTTCTTT. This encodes CASSHPGQASSEAFF.

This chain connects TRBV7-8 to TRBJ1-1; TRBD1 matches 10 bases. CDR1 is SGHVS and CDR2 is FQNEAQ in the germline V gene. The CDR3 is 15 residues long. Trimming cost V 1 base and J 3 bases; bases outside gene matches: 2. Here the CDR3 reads CASSLGTGGYTEAFF. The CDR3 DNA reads TGTGCCAGCAGCTTAGGGACAGGGGGTTACACTGAAGCTTTCTTT. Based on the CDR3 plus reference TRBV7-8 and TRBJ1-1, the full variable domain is GAGVSQSPRYKVAKRGQDVALRCDPISGHVSLFWYQQALGQGPEFLTYFQNEAQLDKSGLPSDRFFAERPEGSVSTLKIQRTQQEDSAVYLCASSLGTGGYTEAFFGQGTRLTVV.

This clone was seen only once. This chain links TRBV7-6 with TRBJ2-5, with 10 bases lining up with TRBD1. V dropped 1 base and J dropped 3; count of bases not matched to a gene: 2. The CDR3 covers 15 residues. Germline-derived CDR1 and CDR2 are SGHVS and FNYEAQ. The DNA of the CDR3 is TGTGCCAGCAGCTTAGGGACAGGGGGAAAAGAGACCCAGTACTTC. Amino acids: CASSLGTGGKETQYF.

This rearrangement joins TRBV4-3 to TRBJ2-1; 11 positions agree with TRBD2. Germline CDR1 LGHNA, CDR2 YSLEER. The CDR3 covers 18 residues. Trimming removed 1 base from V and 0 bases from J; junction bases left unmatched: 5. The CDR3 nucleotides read TGCGCCAGCAGCCAAGGCCGACTAGCGGGGAACTCCTACAATGAGCAGTTCTTC. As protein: CASSQGRLAGNSYNEQFF.

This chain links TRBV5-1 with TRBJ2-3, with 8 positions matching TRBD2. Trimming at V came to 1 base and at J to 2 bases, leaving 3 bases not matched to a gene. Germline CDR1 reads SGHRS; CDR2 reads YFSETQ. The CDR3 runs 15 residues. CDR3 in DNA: TGCGCCAGCAGCTTGAATAGCGGGATCACAGATACGCAGTATTTT. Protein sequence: CASSLNSGITDTQYF.

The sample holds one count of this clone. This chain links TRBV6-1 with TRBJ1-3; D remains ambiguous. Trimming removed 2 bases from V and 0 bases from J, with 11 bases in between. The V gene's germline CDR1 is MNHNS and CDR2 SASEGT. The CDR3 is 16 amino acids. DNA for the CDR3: TGTGCCAGCAGTGAATTTCGGGGAGACTCTGGAAACACCATATATTTT. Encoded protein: CASSEFRGDSGNTIYF.

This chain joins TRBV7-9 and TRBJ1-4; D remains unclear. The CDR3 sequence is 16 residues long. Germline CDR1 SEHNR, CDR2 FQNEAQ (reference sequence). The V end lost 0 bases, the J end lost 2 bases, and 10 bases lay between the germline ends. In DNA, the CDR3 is TGTGCCAGCAGCTTAGCCGCGGGCCTCACTAATGAAAAACTGTTTTTT. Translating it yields CASSLAAGLTNEKLFF.

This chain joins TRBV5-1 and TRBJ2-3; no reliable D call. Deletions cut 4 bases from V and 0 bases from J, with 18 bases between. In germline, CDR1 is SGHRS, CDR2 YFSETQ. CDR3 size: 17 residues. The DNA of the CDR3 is TGCGCCAGCAGCCGAGCCCTTTCATTCTCTAGCACAGATACGCAGTATTTT. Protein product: CASSRALSFSSTDTQYF.

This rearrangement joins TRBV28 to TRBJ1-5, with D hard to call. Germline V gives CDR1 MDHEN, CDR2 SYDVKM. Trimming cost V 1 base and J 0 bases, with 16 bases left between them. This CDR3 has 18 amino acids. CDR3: CASSLFLEGGNSNQPQHF. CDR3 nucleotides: TGTGCCAGCAGTTTATTCCTCGAGGGCGGCAATAGCAATCAGCCCCAGCATTTT.